Shown below are 2 T cell receptor beta chains from a single sample sequenced in a study of control samples from healthy donors and cancer patients. Sequencing was performed with immunoSEQ multiplex PCR; in TCRdb, only in-frame clones are kept and a portion is missing. Of about 75,000 clones detected, more than 75% appear once; the ten largest clones hold roughly 16%. Source material: blood. The receptors derive from a man aged 45-65 years in good health.

Sample share makes this clone medium-sized (0.01 to 0.1%). This chain connects TRBV21-1 to TRBJ2-1; TRBD2, as called in the table, went unchecked against the DNA. TRBV21-1 is a pseudogene segment. The CDR3 runs 12 residues. In DNA form, the CDR3 reads TGTGCCAGCAGCAAAGGTAGCAATGAGCAGTTCTTC. It translates to CASSKGSNEQFF.

This chain connects TRBV28 to TRBJ2-1; 9 bases agree with TRBD1. The CDR3 is made up of 15 amino acids. V shed 3 bases and J 10 bases; nucleotides not matched to a gene: 10. The V gene's germline CDR1 is MDHEN and CDR2 SYDVKM. Written as DNA, the CDR3 is TGTGCCAGCAGTTTCCGGGACAGGGCCCTAAAAGAGCAGTTCTTC. This sequence encodes CASSFRDRALKEQFF.